Listed below are T cell receptor beta chains from one sample, sequenced in a study of CD4 and CD8 cells across lung adenocarcinoma regions. A single record per CDR3 protein comes from TCRdb applying MiXCR to the PCR reads. The sample yields thousands of distinct CDR3 sequences, 46% seen once. Sequencing input: CD4+ T cells from the margin of a lung tumor. These TCRs come from a female donor with lung adenocarcinoma. The CD4 and CD8 labels of this study may be unreliable. Both conserved end residues are part of each CDR3. D genes are given only for firm matches. Size values are once, few and many counts, or a class for expanded clones, and some rows have none.

v_gene	j_gene	d_gene	abundance	CDR3nt	CDR3aa
TRBV27	TRBJ2-2	TRBD1	few	TGTGCCAGCAATACTTTTGGGACAGGGATCACCGGGGAGCTGTTTTTT	CASNTFGTGITGELFF
TRBV6-2/TRBV6-3	TRBJ2-7	.	few	TGTGCCAGCAGGATTTCCTCCTACGAGCAGTACTTC	CASRISSYEQYF
TRBV6-5	TRBJ2-2	TRBD1	many	TGTGCCAGCAGTTCCGGACAGGCCGGGGAGCTGTTTTTT	CASSSGQAGELFF
TRBV27	TRBJ2-3	.	.	TGTGCCAGCGACTCGTCGCTGGGGGCCACAAATACGCAGTATTTC	CASDSSLGATNTQYF
TRBV7-2	TRBJ2-5	TRBD1	few	TGTGCCAGCAGTCCACGGACAGGGGGGGAGACCCAGTACTTC	CASSPRTGGETQYF
TRBV7-8	TRBJ2-1	.	.	TGTGCCAGCAGCTTAAGGGGGGGGAATGAGCAGTTCTTC	CASSLRGGNEQFF
TRBV12-3/TRBV12-4	TRBJ2-1	TRBD2	medium-sized	TGTGCCAGCAGTTACCGGCCGTCCCGACTAGCGGGGGGATACAATGAGCAGTTCTTC	CASSYRPSRLAGGYNEQFF
TRBV7-6	TRBJ2-5	.	medium-sized	TGTGCCAGCAGCTTACCTCCCCAAGAGACCCAGTACTTC	CASSLPPQETQYF
TRBV7-2	TRBJ2-1	TRBD2	.	TGTGCCAGCAGCGACGGGAGGCCCTACAATGAGCAGTTCTTC	CASSDGRPYNEQFF
TRBV6-1	TRBJ2-4	.	.	TGTGCCAGCAGTGATGGGCGCGATGGGAGAAAGACTCAGTACTTC	CASSDGRDGRKTQYF
TRBV14	TRBJ2-1	TRBD2	.	TGTGCCAGCAGCCCCGGGACTAGCGGGAGGCAGCAGATCTTC	CASSPGTSGRQQIF
TRBV6-1	TRBJ1-3	.	many	TGTGCCAGCAGTGAAAGCCCGAGATCTGGAAACACCATATATTTT	CASSESPRSGNTIYF
TRBV6-1	TRBJ2-6	.	many	TGTGCCAGCAGATCCGAGGGGGGCTCTGGGGCCAACGTCCTGACTTTC	CASRSEGGSGANVLTF
TRBV6-1	TRBJ2-3	TRBD2	.	TGTGCCAGCCGCCGGGCTAGCGGGGCGGTGCAGTATTTT	CASRRASGAVQYF
TRBV11-3	TRBJ1-4	.	.	TGTGCCAGCAGCCAGAGGACAGCCCGAACGTGGGCAACTAATGAAAAACTGTTTTTT	CASSQRTARTWATNEKLFF
TRBV6-5	TRBJ1-1	.	.	TGTGCCAGCAGTTACTACTCGAACACTGAAGCTTTCTTT	CASSYYSNTEAFF
TRBV6-2/TRBV6-3	TRBJ2-1	TRBD1	few	TGTGCCAGCAGTTGGACAGGGAATGAGCAGTTCTTC	CASSWTGNEQFF
TRBV7-3	TRBJ2-3	.	.	TGTGCCAGCAGCTCCCGAGGTCCAGATACGCAGTATTTT	CASSSRGPDTQYF
TRBV6-1	TRBJ2-1	.	medium-sized	TGTGCCAGCAGTGAACAGGGGGGCTCCTACAATGAGCAGTTCTTC	CASSEQGGSYNEQFF
TRBV6-1	TRBJ2-7	.	medium-sized	TGTGCCAGCAGTGAAGCGGACAGTTCCTACGAGCAGTACTTC	CASSEADSSYEQYF
TRBV6-1	TRBJ2-1	.	few	TGTGCCAGCAGTGAGTCCGGGGGATATACTGAGCAGTTCTTC	CASSESGGYTEQFF
TRBV6-1	TRBJ2-1	.	.	TGTGCCAGCAGTGACCCCCTTAGAAATGAGCAGTTCTTC	CASSDPLRNEQFF
TRBV10-3	TRBJ2-2	.	.	TGTGCCCTGGGCGTCCAGGGTGTGAGCACAGATGCGCAGTTTTTT	CALGVQGVSTDAQFF
TRBV11-3	TRBJ2-5	.	.	TGTGCCAGCAGCTTAGGCGGGATAATCGGAGAGACCCAGTACTTC	CASSLGGIIGETQYF
TRBV30	TRBJ2-2	TRBD1	.	TGTGCCTGGAGCACGGCGGGACAGGACACCGGGGAGCTGTTTTTT	CAWSTAGQDTGELFF
TRBV6-5	TRBJ2-1	.	.	TGTGCCAGCAGTTACCGGGACAATGAGCAGTTCTTC	CASSYRDNEQFF
TRBV10-3	TRBJ2-1	TRBD1	.	TGTGCCATCAGTGCGAGGCAGGGGGACAATGAGCAGTTCTTC	CAISARQGDNEQFF
TRBV7-2	TRBJ2-1	TRBD2	once	TGTGCCAGCAGCTTAGGTAGCGGGAGAACGAATGAGCAGTTCTTC	CASSLGSGRTNEQFF
TRBV6-5	TRBJ1-1	.	medium-sized	TGTGCCAGCAGTCACGTTTCATGGTCTGAAGCTTTCTTT	CASSHVSWSEAFF
TRBV27	TRBJ2-2	TRBD1	.	TGTGCCAGCAGTTTTAGGGGACAGGGTCGCACCGGGACGCTGTATTTT	CASSFRGQGRTGTLYF
TRBV6-1	TRBJ2-3	.	.	TGTGCCAGCAGTGAAGGGGCTTTCACAGAGACCCAGTATTTC	CASSEGAFTETQYF
TRBV25-1	TRBJ2-3	.	once	TGTGCCAGCAGTGGCGGGCCGGGTATGTGCTCCAATAAGCAGTATTTT	CASSGGPGMCSNKQYF
TRBV6-5	TRBJ2-7	TRBD2	few	TGTGCCAGCAGTTACTCGGCTAGCGGGGGCTCCTACGAGCAGTACTTC	CASSYSASGGSYEQYF
TRBV27	TRBJ2-7	TRBD2	few	TGTGCCAGCAGTTTCCAGCGGGAGGGGGAGCAGTACTTC	CASSFQREGEQYF
TRBV6-5	TRBJ2-5	.	medium-sized	TGTGCCAGCAGTTATAGCCAGGCCCAAGAGACCCAGTACTTC	CASSYSQAQETQYF
TRBV30	TRBJ2-7	.	.	TGTGCCTGGAGTGTCCAGAGGGTCGGCGAGCAGTACTTC	CAWSVQRVGEQYF
TRBV27	TRBJ2-2	.	.	TGTGCCAGCAGTCGGGACGGAAGCACCGGGGCGCTGTATTTT	CASSRDGSTGALYF
TRBV6-6	TRBJ1-1	.	medium-sized	TGTGCCGCTTCCCTAGGGACAAACACTGAAGCTTTCTTT	CAASLGTNTEAFF
TRBV6-1	TRBJ2-1	.	.	TGTGCCAGCATTGGAGGGAACTTAGGCAATGAGCAGTTCTTC	CASIGGNLGNEQFF
TRBV7-2	TRBJ1-1	.	many	TGTGCCAGCAGCTTGAGGACTGAAGCTTTCTTT	CASSLRTEAFF
TRBV27	TRBJ2-7	.	.	TGTGCCAGCAGTTTCGCACTAGCCCATCCCTCCTACGAGCAGTACTTC	CASSFALAHPSYEQYF
TRBV6-1	TRBJ2-5	.	.	TGTGCCAGCAGTGAAGATAGCCAGGGGCGGGAGACCCAGTACTTC	CASSEDSQGRETQYF
TRBV10-3	TRBJ2-5	.	.	TGTGCCATCAGTGAGGGGCTAGCTCCTGGGGAGACCCAGTACTTC	CAISEGLAPGETQYF
TRBV27	TRBJ2-7	TRBD2	medium-sized	TGTGCCAGCAGACCCGGGACTAGCGGGAGTCCCAACGAGCAGTACTTC	CASRPGTSGSPNEQYF
TRBV6-2/TRBV6-3	TRBJ2-5	TRBD2	medium-sized	TGTGCGCCAGTCGGGAGGCTAGAGACCCAGTACTTC	CAPVGRLETQYF
TRBV6-5	TRBJ2-5	.	many	TGTGCCAGCAGTTTGGCCGGGACGGGGCCCGCGTTGCAGTACTTC	CASSLAGTGPALQYF
TRBV6-1	TRBJ2-7	TRBD1	.	TGTGCCAGCAGTCCCGACAGGGTCTACGAGCAGTACTTC	CASSPDRVYEQYF
TRBV6-5	TRBJ1-6	TRBD1	many	TGTGCCAGCAGTTACAACACAGGGGGTAGCCTTAATTCACCCCTCCACTTT	CASSYNTGGSLNSPLHF
TRBV15	TRBJ2-4	.	medium-sized	TGTGCCACCAGCAGAGGGCCGGGCAGCGAAAACATTCAGTACTTC	CATSRGPGSENIQYF
TRBV10-1	TRBJ2-7	.	.	TGCGCCAGCCGGCGGAGAGGACTGTACGAGCAGTACTTC	CASRRRGLYEQYF